Presented here are 24 T cell receptor beta chains from one specimen sequenced in a study of blood T cells in healthy people across ages. The use of a sample-barcoded 5' primer and a J-beta primer mix characterized a second PCR of roughly 6 to 11 cycles. One entry per CDR3 protein, called by TCRdb with MiXCR from the 5' RACE reads. The repertoire has hundreds of thousands of distinct CDR3 sequences, under 40% of them found once; the top ten carry 10% to 15%. The source material was blood. These receptors originate from a man between 18 and 35 years old in good health.

The chain links TRBV7-2 to TRBJ2-4; 12 nucleotides match TRBD2. TRBJ2-7 matches the DNA end more closely, so the J call is doubtful. Germline CDR1 is SGHTA and CDR2 is FQGNSA. The CDR3 consists of 15 residues. DNA of the CDR3: TGTGCCAGCAGCTCCGGACTAGCGGGGATCCACGAGCAGTACTTC. Amino acids: CASSSGLAGIHEQYF.

This clonotype was seen only a few times. The V and J genes are TRBV3-1 and TRBJ2-7; the D is unclear. Germline values: CDR1 LGHDT, CDR2 YNNKEL (reference sequence). The CDR3 totals 13 residues. Trimming removed 1 base from V and 5 bases from J, with 9 bases in between. Here the CDR3 reads CASSQAGLNEQYF. The DNA of the CDR3 is TGTGCCAGCAGCCAAGCTGGCCTCAACGAGCAGTACTTC.

This clonotype was counted a few times. The chain joins TRBV12-3 or TRBV12-4 to TRBJ1-1; D is perhaps TRBD1 (6 bases). The CDR3 has 14 amino acids. Between the trimmed V and J ends, which lost 6 bases and 0 bases, there was a span of 11 bases. The CDR3 reads CASRQGWVNTEAFF. CDR3 sequence (DNA): TGTGCCAGCAGACAGGGTTGGGTGAACACTGAAGCTTTCTTT.

On this clonotype: At one boundary the junction diverges from the germline segment, which might be a read error. The CDR3 DNA follows: TGTGCCAGCAGCTCTACAGGGATCAACTGTGGCTACACCTTC. Translating gives CASSSTGINCGYTF. The rearrangement joins TRBV7-2 to TRBJ1-2; D perhaps matches TRBD1 (6 bases). Per germline, CDR1 SGHTA and CDR2 FQGNSA. This CDR3 spans 14 amino acids.

In this sample, this clonotype turned up many times. The V gene is TRBV10-3, the J gene TRBJ2-7; D is perhaps TRBD1 or TRBD2 (5 bases each). This CDR3 has 12 amino acids. Deletions cut 10 bases from V and 2 bases from J, with 12 bases between. Germline-derived CDR1 and CDR2 are ENHRY and SYGVKD. The chain's CDR3 is CATREGAYEQYF. For the CDR3, the DNA is TGTGCCACCCGGGAAGGGGCCTACGAGCAGTACTTC.

The chain recombines TRBV14 with TRBJ1-2; D is perhaps TRBD1 (6 bases). Germline V gene sequence: CDR1 SGHDN, CDR2 FVKESK. The CDR3 covers 14 residues. V was trimmed by 0 bases and J by 9 bases, leaving 14 bases between them. In nucleotides, the CDR3 is TGTGCCAGCAGCCAAGACGGCAGGGGATGGAGCTACACCTTC. This gives the protein CASSQDGRGWSYTF.

The chain links TRBV2 to TRBJ2-6; D possibly corresponds to TRBD1 (6 bases). Trimming stripped 5 bases from V and 0 bases from J, with 11 bases between. Germline CDR1 is SNHLY and CDR2 is FYNNEI. CDR3 size: 16 residues. CDR3 in amino acids: CASSPTGSSGANVLTF. CDR3 coding DNA: TGTGCCAGCAGTCCTACAGGGAGCTCTGGGGCCAACGTCCTGACTTTC.

This chain joins TRBV19 and TRBJ1-1; TRBD1 aligns across 7 bases. Per the germline V gene, CDR1 is LNHDA and CDR2 is SQIVND (reference sequence). This CDR3 comprises 13 residues. With 3 bases clipped from V and 6 bases from J, the junction kept 4 bases outside the gene matches. CDR3 nucleotides: TGTGCCAGTAGTATCGGTCAGGGGGCTGAAGCTTTCTTT. This translates into CASSIGQGAEAFF.

The genes are TRBV6-5 and TRBJ1-2; 8 nucleotides line up with TRBD1. In germline, CDR1 is MNHEY, CDR2 SVGAGI. V shed 4 bases and J 2 bases; nucleotides not matched to a gene: 6. The CDR3 runs 15 residues. The CDR3 DNA follows: TGTGCCAGCAGTTTTTCTAGGACAGGGAACTATGGCTACACCTTC. This translates into CASSFSRTGNYGYTF.

The chain couples TRBV4-3 to TRBJ2-7; D gene ambiguous. Trimming cost V 3 bases and J 3 bases, with 15 bases left between them. Per germline, CDR1 LGHNA and CDR2 YSLEER. The CDR3 extends over 15 amino acids. CDR3 DNA: TGCGCCAGCAGCCACCGAACCGGGTCGGGCTACGAGCAGTACTTC. The encoded protein is CASSHRTGSGYEQYF.

The chain carries TRBV6-2 or TRBV6-3 and TRBJ1-6; D call uncertain. The CDR3 extends over 16 amino acids. V lost 1 base and J lost 7, with 14 bases in between. Germline loops: CDR1 MNHEY, CDR2 SVGEGT. This chain's CDR3 is CASSYLDAAENSPLHF. In DNA form, the CDR3 reads TGTGCCAGCAGTTACTTGGATGCGGCGGAAAATTCACCCCTCCACTTT.

This chain uses TRBV4-3 with TRBJ2-4, with 8 bases aligning to TRBD1. This CDR3 comprises 13 residues. Trimming at V came to 1 base and at J to 10 bases, leaving 3 bases not matched to a gene. The germline V gene encodes CDR1 LGHNA and CDR2 YSLEER. The CDR3 region has the DNA TGCGCCAGCAGCCAAGCCGGGACAGGTATTCAGTACTTC. Amino acid sequence: CASSQAGTGIQYF.

The chain uses TRBV12-3 or TRBV12-4 and TRBJ2-2, with 11 bases lining up with TRBD2. The ends lost 5 bases at V and 5 bases at J; junction bases unmatched: 13. The CDR3 has 18 amino acids. CDR3 in amino acids: CASSHSGGAAVGTGELFF. CDR3 bases: TGTGCCAGCAGTCATAGCGGGGGGGCCGCTGTTGGGACCGGGGAGCTGTTTTTT.

Concerning this clonotype: An end of the junction does not agree with germline; a read error may underlie this. The CDR3 here is CASSSGTAPYERYF. The CDR3 region has the DNA TGTGCCAGCAGTTCCGGGACAGCTCCCTACGAGCGGTACTTC. The J gene is TRBJ2-7, the V gene TRBV12-3 or TRBV12-4; 7 bases line up with TRBD1. The CDR3 runs to 14 residues.

This clonotype was observed a handful of times. This sequence joins TRBV4-3 and TRBJ1-4; tentatively, D is TRBD1 (5 bases). V was shortened by 0 bases and J by 8 bases, with 10 bases between the two germline ends. From germline, CDR1 is LGHNA and CDR2 YSLEER. This CDR3 comprises 14 residues. CDR3 DNA sequence: TGCGCCAGCAGCCAAGATAGACGGGGCGAAAAACTGTTTTTT. The encoded protein is CASSQDRRGEKLFF.

The gene calls are TRBV10-3 and TRBJ1-2, with 8 bases matching TRBD1. Looked up from germline, CDR1 is ENHRY and CDR2 is SYGVKD. This CDR3 has 14 residues. The junction had 2 bases not matched to a gene; V was cut back by 4 bases and J by 1 base. In DNA form, the CDR3 reads TGTGCCATCAGTGGGGGACAGGTTAACTATGGCTACACCTTC. Residues: CAISGGQVNYGYTF.

This clonotype was detected only a few times. V gene TRBV5-1 combines with J gene TRBJ1-4; D unresolved. V lost 7 bases, J lost 0 bases, and 10 bases lay in between. The CDR3 loop spans 14 amino acids. The V gene's germline CDR1 is SGHRS and CDR2 YFSETQ. Here the CDR3 reads CASGPTATNEKLFF. CDR3 nucleotides: TGCGCCAGCGGTCCGACTGCAACTAATGAAAAACTGTTTTTT.

The rearrangement uses TRBV3-1 and TRBJ1-1; no firm D call. Germline values: CDR1 LGHDT, CDR2 YNNKEL (reference sequence). V was clipped by 4 bases and J by 6 bases, with 15 bases between them. The CDR3 consists of 14 residues. The CDR3 DNA is TGTGCCAGCAGCCCCCAACTTCTGAATGCTGAAGCTTTCTTT. Its protein product is CASSPQLLNAEAFF.

V and J are TRBV7-2 and TRBJ2-3, with 7 bases fitting TRBD2. J lost 1 base, V lost 4 bases, and 14 bases had no gene match. The CDR3 is made up of 18 amino acids. In germline, CDR1 is SGHTA, CDR2 FQGNSA. The CDR3 region has the DNA TGTGCCAGCAGCTCCCGATTCAAGCGGGGTGGTGGCACAGATACGCAGTATTTT. This gives the protein CASSSRFKRGGGTDTQYF.

This clonotype was detected only a few times. This chain connects TRBV6-2 or TRBV6-3 to TRBJ1-5, with D tentatively TRBD1 (5 bases). Between the trimmed V and J ends, which lost 5 bases and 11 bases, there was a span of 13 bases. The CDR3 totals 12 residues. Germline V gives CDR1 MNHEY, CDR2 SVGEGT. CDR3 region: CASSEGVGAQHF. CDR3 in DNA: TGTGCCAGCAGTGAAGGGGTAGGAGCCCAGCATTTT.

This clonotype was seen a handful of times. In nucleotides, the CDR3 is TGCGCCAGCTGGAGGGAGTCCCAAACTATGGATGGCTACACCTTC. Amino acids: CASWRESQTMDGYTF. The chain has TRBV5-1 and TRBJ1-2, with D uncertain. CDR1 is SGHRS and CDR2 is YFSETQ in the germline V gene. The CDR3 runs to 15 residues. V lost 7 bases, J lost 6 bases, and 22 bases lay in between.

This clonotype is termed large. The chain uses TRBV5-1 and TRBJ2-1; D not resolved. Germline V gene lookup returns CDR1 SGHRS and CDR2 YFSETQ. The germline V and J ends were trimmed by 1 base and 4 bases, with 6 bases remaining between them. The CDR3 loop spans 13 amino acids. The CDR3 DNA follows: TGCGCCAGCAGCTTGTGGGGTTACAATGAGCAGTTCTTC. Its protein is CASSLWGYNEQFF.

J is TRBJ1-1 and V is TRBV12-3 or TRBV12-4, with unresolved D. V was pared by 3 bases and J by 3 bases, with 11 bases between. The CDR3 consists of 14 residues. CDR3 amino acids: CASSFSLQDTEAFF. For the CDR3, the DNA is TGTGCCAGCAGTTTTTCTCTCCAGGACACTGAAGCTTTCTTT.

This clonotype was detected ten times or more. The V gene is TRBV7-2, the J gene TRBJ2-5; D uncertain. Germline-derived CDR1 and CDR2 are SGHTA and FQGNSA. This CDR3 comprises 11 residues. Trimming stripped 4 bases from V and 3 bases from J, with 3 bases between. The CDR3 here is CASSSEETQYF. CDR3 nucleotides: TGTGCCAGCAGCTCCGAAGAGACCCAGTACTTC.